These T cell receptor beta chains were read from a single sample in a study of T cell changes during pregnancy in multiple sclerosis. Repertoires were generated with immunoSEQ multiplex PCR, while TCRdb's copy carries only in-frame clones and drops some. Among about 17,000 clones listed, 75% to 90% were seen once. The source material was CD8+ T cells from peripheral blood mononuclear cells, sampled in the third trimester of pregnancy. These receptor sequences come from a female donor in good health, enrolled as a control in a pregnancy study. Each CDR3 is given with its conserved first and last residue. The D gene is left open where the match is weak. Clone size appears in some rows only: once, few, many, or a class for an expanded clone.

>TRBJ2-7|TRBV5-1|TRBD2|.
CASSVTSGGSIYEQYF
TGCGCCAGCAGCGTCACTAGCGGGGGGTCGATCTACGAGCAGTACTTC
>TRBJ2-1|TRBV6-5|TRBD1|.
CASRPQGTNNEQFF
TGTGCCAGCAGACCACAGGGGACAAACAATGAGCAGTTCTTC
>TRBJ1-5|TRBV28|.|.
CASRGQLGQPQHF
TGTGCCAGCAGGGGGCAATTGGGTCAGCCCCAGCATTTT
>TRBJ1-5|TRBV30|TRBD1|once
CAWSVQGGQPQHF
TGTGCCTGGAGTGTACAGGGGGGTCAGCCCCAGCATTTT
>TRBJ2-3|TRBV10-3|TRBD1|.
CAISDPQGLTDTQYF
TGTGCCATCAGCGATCCACAGGGGTTAACAGATACGCAGTATTTT
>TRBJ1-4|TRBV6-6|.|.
CASSYAGESEKLFF
TGTGCCAGCAGTTACGCAGGGGAGAGCGAAAAACTGTTTTTT
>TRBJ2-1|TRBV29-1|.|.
CSVKEGEQFF
TGCAGCGTTAAGGAGGGTGAGCAGTTCTTC
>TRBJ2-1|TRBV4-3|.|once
CASSQGVTPSYNEQFF
TGCGCCAGCAGCCAAGGGGTGACACCTTCCTACAATGAGCAGTTCTTC
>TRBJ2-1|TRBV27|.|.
CASSWYSNNEQFF
TGTGCCAGCAGTTGGTACAGTAACAATGAGCAGTTCTTC
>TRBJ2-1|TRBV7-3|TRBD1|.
CASSSPGQNYNEQFF
TGTGCCAGCAGCTCGCCGGGACAGAACTACAATGAGCAGTTCTTC
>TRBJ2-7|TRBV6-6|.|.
CASEAELYEQYF
TGTGCCAGCGAGGCAGAGCTCTACGAGCAGTACTTC
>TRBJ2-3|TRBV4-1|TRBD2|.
CASSPGLAGGPSTDTQYF
TGCGCCAGCAGCCCCGGACTAGCGGGAGGTCCTAGCACAGATACGCAGTATTTT
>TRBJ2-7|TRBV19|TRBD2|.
CASSRLAGQNEQYF
TGTGCCAGTTCCAGACTAGCGGGACAAAACGAGCAGTACTTC
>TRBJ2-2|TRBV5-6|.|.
CASSLGQGTGELFF
TGTGCCAGCAGCTTAGGGCAGGGAACCGGGGAGCTGTTTTTT
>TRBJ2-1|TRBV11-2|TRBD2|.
CASSLTSGSSYNEQFF
TGTGCCAGCAGCTTGACTAGCGGGAGTTCCTACAATGAGCAGTTCTTC
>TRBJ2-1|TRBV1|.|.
CTSSQGRRGSYNEQFF
TGCACCAGCAGCCAAGGGAGGCGGGGATCCTACAATGAGCAGTTCTTC
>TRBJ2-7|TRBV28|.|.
CASTITGEMNEQYF
TGTGCCAGCACCATCACGGGGGAGATGAACGAGCAGTACTTC
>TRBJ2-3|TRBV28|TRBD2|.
CASRSTSGGSSTDTQYF
TGTGCCAGCAGGTCGACTAGCGGGGGCTCTAGCACAGATACGCAGTATTTT
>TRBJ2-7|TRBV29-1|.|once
CSVRQATVQYF
TGCAGCGTTAGGCAGGCGACAGTGCAGTACTTC
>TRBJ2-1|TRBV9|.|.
CASSARGEQFF
TGTGCCAGCAGCGCAAGGGGTGAGCAGTTCTTC
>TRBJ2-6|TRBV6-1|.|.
CASSPQGSGANVLTF
TGTGCCAGCAGTCCACAGGGTTCGGGGGCCAACGTCCTGACTTTC
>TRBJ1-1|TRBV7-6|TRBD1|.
CASSLHKAGGITEAFF
TGTGCCAGCAGCCTCCACAAGGCAGGGGGCATAACTGAAGCTTTCTTT
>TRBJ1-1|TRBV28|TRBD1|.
CASSYRGRATEAFF
TGTGCCAGCAGTTACAGGGGCCGAGCTACTGAAGCTTTCTTT
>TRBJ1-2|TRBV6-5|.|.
CASSSITGRNYGYTF
TGTGCCAGCAGTTCAATCACAGGGCGCAACTATGGCTACACCTTC
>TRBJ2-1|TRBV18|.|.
CASSPRRPGELTYEQFF
TGTGCCAGCTCACCACGACGGCCGGGAGAACTTACCTATGAGCAGTTCTTC
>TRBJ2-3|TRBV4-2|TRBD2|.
CASSQEGTSATDTQYF
TGTGCCAGCAGCCAAGAGGGGACTAGCGCGACAGATACGCAGTATTTT
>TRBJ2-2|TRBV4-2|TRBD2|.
CASSQDSGSTGELFF
TGTGCCAGCAGCCAAGATAGCGGGAGCACCGGGGAGCTGTTTTTT
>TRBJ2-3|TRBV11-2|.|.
CASSLDGPFSTDTQYF
TGTGCCAGCAGCTTAGATGGCCCCTTTAGCACAGATACGCAGTATTTT
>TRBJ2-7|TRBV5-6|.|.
CASSLGTPIEQYF
TGTGCCAGCAGCTTGGGGACTCCCATCGAGCAGTACTTC
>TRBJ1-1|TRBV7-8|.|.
CASSLQTGHTEAFF
TGTGCCAGCAGCCTACAAACAGGGCACACTGAAGCTTTCTTT
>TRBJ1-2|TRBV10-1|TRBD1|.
CASRDRVNYGYTF
TGCGCCAGCAGGGACAGGGTCAACTATGGCTACACCTTC
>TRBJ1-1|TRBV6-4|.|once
CASSDGEGNGAFF
TGTGCCAGCAGTGACGGGGAGGGCAATGGAGCTTTCTTT